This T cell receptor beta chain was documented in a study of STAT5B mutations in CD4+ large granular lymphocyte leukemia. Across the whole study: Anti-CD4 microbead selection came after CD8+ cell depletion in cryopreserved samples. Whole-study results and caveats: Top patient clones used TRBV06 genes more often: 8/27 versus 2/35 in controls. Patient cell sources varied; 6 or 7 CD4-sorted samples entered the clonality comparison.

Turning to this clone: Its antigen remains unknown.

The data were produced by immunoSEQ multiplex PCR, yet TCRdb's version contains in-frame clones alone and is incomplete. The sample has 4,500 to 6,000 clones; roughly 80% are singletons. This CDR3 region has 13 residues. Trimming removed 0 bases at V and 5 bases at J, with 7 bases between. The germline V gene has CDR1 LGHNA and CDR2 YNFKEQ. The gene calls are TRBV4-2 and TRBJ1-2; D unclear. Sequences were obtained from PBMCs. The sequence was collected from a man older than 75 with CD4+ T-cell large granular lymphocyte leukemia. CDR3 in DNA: TGTGCCAGCAGCCAAGATGATAGATATGGCTACACCTTC. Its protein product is CASSQDDRYGYTF.